Each of the 11 T cell receptor beta chains below was sequenced from the same sample in a study of CD8+ T cells in alopecia areata. Following extraction, RNA underwent reverse transcription to cDNA, which served as the sequencing template. TCRdb's table, derived via immunoSEQ multiplex PCR, lists solely in-frame clones and lacks some. The repertoire has 150,000 to 200,000 clones, around three fifths of them found once; the top ten carry 0.85% to 1.3%. The treatment is: oral pan-JAK inhibitor, 5-10 mg twice daily. The source was CD4+ T cells sorted from blood, collected at week 24, from a patient treated with tofacitinib. The receptors stem from a human donor with alopecia areata.

The chain combines TRBV29-1 with TRBJ1-2; D uncertain. Germline-derived CDR1 and CDR2 are SQVTM and ANQGSEA. V dropped 5 bases and J dropped 6 bases, with 10 bases sitting between them. There are 11 residues in the CDR3. CDR3 sequence: CSVSLGNGYTF. The CDR3 nucleotides read TGCAGCGTTAGTCTAGGGAATGGCTACACCTTC.

V usage is TRBV11-2 and J usage is TRBJ1-4, with D possibly matching TRBD1 (5 bases). The CDR3 spans 13 residues. Germline V gene sequence: CDR1 SGHAT, CDR2 FQNNGV. Deletions cut 5 bases from V and 8 bases from J, with 12 bases between. CDR3 sequence (DNA): TGTGCCAGCAGCCCCGGGACCCTCGAAAAACTGTTTTTT. It translates to CASSPGTLEKLFF.

The J gene is TRBJ2-3, the V gene TRBV30, with 8 positions matching TRBD1. The ends lost 3 bases at V and 0 bases at J; junction bases unmatched: 11. CDR1 GTSNPN and CDR2 SVGIG come from the germline V gene (reference sequence). The CDR3 is made up of 17 amino acids. The CDR3 protein is CAWRAVDRGPSTDTQYF. The DNA of the CDR3 is TGTGCCTGGAGGGCCGTCGACAGGGGCCCTAGCACAGATACGCAGTATTTT.

This chain uses TRBV30 with TRBJ2-7; D is unresolved. The germline gives CDR1 GTSNPN, CDR2 SVGIG (reference sequence). The CDR3 loop spans 11 amino acids. The V and J ends lost 2 bases and 0 bases respectively, with 2 bases between them. CDR3 sequence (DNA): TGTGCCTGGAGTATCTCCTACGAGCAGTACTTC. This sequence encodes CAWSISYEQYF.

The chain joins TRBV29-1 to TRBJ1-2, with D possibly being TRBD1 (6 bases). V was trimmed by 6 bases and J by 0 bases, leaving 11 bases between them. CDR1 and CDR2 (germline): SQVTM, ANQGSEA. CDR3 length equals 13 residues. CDR3 bases: TGCAGCGTCGAGGACAGACCTAACTATGGCTACACCTTC. Amino acids: CSVEDRPNYGYTF.

The chain joins TRBV10-3 to TRBJ2-7, with unresolved D. Between the trimmed V and J ends, which lost 5 bases and 4 bases, there was a span of 12 bases. The CDR3 length is 13 residues. Germline CDR1 and CDR2: ENHRY and SYGVKD. The CDR3 DNA follows: TGTGCCATCAGTCTAACGGACGGTTACGAGCAGTACTTC. This translates into CAISLTDGYEQYF.

This clone was found a few times. The chain uses TRBV6-6 and TRBJ1-6; D unresolved. The CDR3 loop spans 13 amino acids. Germline CDR1 and CDR2: MNHNY and SVGAGI (reference sequence). Trimming left V 2 bases short and J 9 bases short, with 8 bases between. The CDR3 region is CASSYRVASPLHF. For the CDR3, the DNA is TGTGCCAGCAGTTACAGGGTTGCTTCACCCCTCCACTTT.

V gene TRBV6-5 combines with J gene TRBJ1-5; the D is unclear. With 6 bases removed from V and 8 bases from J, the gap between germline ends came to 14 bases. Germline-derived CDR1 and CDR2 are MNHEY and SVGAGI. This CDR3 is built from 13 residues. CDR3 DNA sequence: TGTGCCAGCAGAAACGGGCCCTCGGAGCCCCAGCATTTT. It codes for CASRNGPSEPQHF.

The chain joins TRBV5-1 to TRBJ2-7; 7 bases match TRBD1. The CDR3 length is 14 residues. Germline V CDR1 and CDR2: SGHRS, YFSETQ. V trimming: 6 bases; J trimming: 0 bases; junction bases outside the gene matches: 6. This CDR3 reads CASNDRDPSYEQYF. CDR3 nucleotides: TGCGCCAGCAATGACAGGGACCCCTCCTACGAGCAGTACTTC.

This chain uses TRBV7-2 with TRBJ1-5; 12 bases are shared with TRBD1. After removal of 5 bases from V and 6 bases from J, the junction contained 2 bases not matched to a gene. This CDR3 spans 14 amino acids. The V gene's germline CDR1 is SGHTA and CDR2 FQGNSA. The CDR3 loop is CASSRDRGPQPQHF. For the CDR3, the DNA is TGTGCCAGCAGCCGGGACAGGGGGCCTCAGCCCCAGCATTTT.

The gene calls are TRBV11-3 and TRBJ2-1; D perhaps matches TRBD2 (5 bases). The CDR3 consists of 15 residues. CDR1 and CDR2 from the germline V gene are SGHNT and YENEEA. With 0 bases removed from V and 0 bases from J, the gap between germline ends came to 6 bases. CDR3 sequence reads: CASSLDGNSYNEQFF. The CDR3 nucleotides read TGTGCCAGCAGCTTAGACGGGAACTCCTACAATGAGCAGTTCTTC.